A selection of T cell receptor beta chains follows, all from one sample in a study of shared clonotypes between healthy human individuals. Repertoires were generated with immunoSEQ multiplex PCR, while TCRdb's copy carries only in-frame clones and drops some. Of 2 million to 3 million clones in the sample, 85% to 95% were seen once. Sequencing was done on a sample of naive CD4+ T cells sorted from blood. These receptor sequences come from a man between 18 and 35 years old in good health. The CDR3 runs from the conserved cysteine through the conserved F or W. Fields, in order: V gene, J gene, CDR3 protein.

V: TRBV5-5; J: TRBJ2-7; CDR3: CASSRQGAYEQYF
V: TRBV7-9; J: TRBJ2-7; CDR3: CASSLMGLAVYEQYF
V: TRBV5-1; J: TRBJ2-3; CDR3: CASSSSGADTQYF
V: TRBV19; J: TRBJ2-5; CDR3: CASSIVSSGGETQYF
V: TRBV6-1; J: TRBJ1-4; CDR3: CASSVWRIEKLFF
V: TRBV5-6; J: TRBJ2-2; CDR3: CASSLLTGDTGELFF
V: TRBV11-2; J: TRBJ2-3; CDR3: CASSRTSGNTDTQYF
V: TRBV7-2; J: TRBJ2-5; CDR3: CASSSGPEETQYF
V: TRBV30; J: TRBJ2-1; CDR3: CAWSVRGSLHNEQFF
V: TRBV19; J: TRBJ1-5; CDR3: CASSIEGTGGIQPQHF
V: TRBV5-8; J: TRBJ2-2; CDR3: CASSLGQGVTGELFF
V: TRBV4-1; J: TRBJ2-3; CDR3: CASSQEPRLSGATDTQYF
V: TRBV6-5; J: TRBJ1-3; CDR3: CASSYSKGQAGNTIYF
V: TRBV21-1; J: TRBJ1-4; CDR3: CASSLVRWTGDEKLFF
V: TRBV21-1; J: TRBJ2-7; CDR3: CASSKESQASPHIWPYEQYF
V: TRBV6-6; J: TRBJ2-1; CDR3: CASSVPGLGGREQFF
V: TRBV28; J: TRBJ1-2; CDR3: CASSSHYGYTF
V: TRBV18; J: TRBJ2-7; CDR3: CASSPPRDYEQYF
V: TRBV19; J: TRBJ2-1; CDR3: CASSIDWTGEQFF
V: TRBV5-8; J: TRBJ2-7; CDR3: CASSLSRGKVYEQYF
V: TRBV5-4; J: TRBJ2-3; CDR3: CASSLSGRAGDTQYF
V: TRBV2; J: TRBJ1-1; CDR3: CASSVGGTEAFF
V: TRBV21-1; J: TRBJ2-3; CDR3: CASSKGTGRSTDTQYF
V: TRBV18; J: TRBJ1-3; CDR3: CASSLVTGNTIYF
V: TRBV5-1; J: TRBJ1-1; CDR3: CASSLEGENTEAFF
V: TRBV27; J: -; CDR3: CASSPGAPYEQYF
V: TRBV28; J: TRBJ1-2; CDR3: CASRRSAGTANGYTF
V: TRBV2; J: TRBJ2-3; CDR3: CASSPGRLEADTQYF
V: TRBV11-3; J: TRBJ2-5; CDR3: CASSLGLAETQYF
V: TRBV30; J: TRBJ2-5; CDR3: CAWSEGSSGAETQYF
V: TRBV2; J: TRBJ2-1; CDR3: CASSQRRDNEQFF
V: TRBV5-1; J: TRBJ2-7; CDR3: CASRSDPGDSYEQYF
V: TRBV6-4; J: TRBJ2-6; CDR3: CASSERQGPSGANVLTF